This T cell receptor beta chain is from a study of identical twins. Via MiXCR, TCRdb re-called the 5' RACE reads, giving one row per CDR3 protein. The profile shows about 520,000 distinct CDR3 sequences, about 20% of them singletons. The same sample was also studied in work on T cells expressing NK-cell markers. That report adds: Sorted CD3+CD56+NKG2C+, CD3+CD56+NKG2C- and CD3+CD56-NKG2C+ T cells supplied TCR beta repertoires.

The receptor was derived from a woman between 18 and 29 years old in good health. Sample: CD4+ T cells sorted from blood.

The DNA of the CDR3 is TGTGCCAGCTCACCGAGTCAGGGCGACGAGCAGTACTTC. Translation gives CASSPSQGDEQYF. V gene TRBV18 combines with J gene TRBJ2-7, with D possibly TRBD1 on 5 matching bases. The V gene's germline CDR1 is KGHSH and CDR2 LQKENI. This CDR3 spans 13 amino acids. V lost 3 bases and J lost 5, with 11 bases in between.